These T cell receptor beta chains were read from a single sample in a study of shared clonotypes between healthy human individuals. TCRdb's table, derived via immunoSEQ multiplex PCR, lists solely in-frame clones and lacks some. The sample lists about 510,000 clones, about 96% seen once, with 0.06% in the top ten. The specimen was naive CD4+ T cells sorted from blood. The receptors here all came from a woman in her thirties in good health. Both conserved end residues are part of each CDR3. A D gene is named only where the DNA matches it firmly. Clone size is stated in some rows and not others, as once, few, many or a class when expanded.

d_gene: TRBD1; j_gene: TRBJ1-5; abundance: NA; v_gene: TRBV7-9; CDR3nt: TGTGCCAGCAGCTCAGACAGGGGTAGCAATCAGCCCCAGCATTTT; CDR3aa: CASSSDRGSNQPQHF
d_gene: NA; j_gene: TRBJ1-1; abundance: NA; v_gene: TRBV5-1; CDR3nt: TGCGCCAGCAGCTTGGCCGGACAGAGTGAAGCTTTCTTT; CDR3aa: CASSLAGQSEAFF
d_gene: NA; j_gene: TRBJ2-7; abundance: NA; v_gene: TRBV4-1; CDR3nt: TGCGCCAGCAGCCAAGTGGGACAAGACTACGAGCAGTACTTC; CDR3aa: CASSQVGQDYEQYF
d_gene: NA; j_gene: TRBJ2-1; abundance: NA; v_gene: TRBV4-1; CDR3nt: TGCGCCAGCAGCCAAGAAGGCGCGGACACCCCCTACAATGAGCAGTTCTTC; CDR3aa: CASSQEGADTPYNEQFF
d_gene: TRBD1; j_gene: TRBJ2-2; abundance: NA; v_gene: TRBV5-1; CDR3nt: TGCGCCAGCAGCCTAGGGACAGGGAAGGTATCCGGGGAGCTGTTTTTT; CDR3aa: CASSLGTGKVSGELFF
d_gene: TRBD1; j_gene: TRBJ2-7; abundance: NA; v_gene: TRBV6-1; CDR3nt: TGTGCCAGCAGGAAGGGGACAGGACTCTACGAGCAGTACTTC; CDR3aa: CASRKGTGLYEQYF
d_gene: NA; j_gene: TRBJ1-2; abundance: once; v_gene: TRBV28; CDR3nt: TGTGCCAGCAGTCAACGTGGGACACCCTCTAGCTATGGCTACACCTTC; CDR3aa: CASSQRGTPSSYGYTF
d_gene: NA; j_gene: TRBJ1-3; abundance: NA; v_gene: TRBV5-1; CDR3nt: TGCGCCAGCAGCTTGGTCCCGGATGGAAACACCATATATTTT; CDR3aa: CASSLVPDGNTIYF
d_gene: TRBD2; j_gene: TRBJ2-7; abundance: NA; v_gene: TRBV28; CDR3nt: TGTGCCAGCAGCATGACCGGGACTAGCGGCTACGAGCAGTACTTC; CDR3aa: CASSMTGTSGYEQYF
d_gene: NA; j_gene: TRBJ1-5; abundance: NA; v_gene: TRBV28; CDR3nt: TGTGCCAGCAGGATCTCCGGCCCCAATCAGCCCCAGCATTTT; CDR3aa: CASRISGPNQPQHF
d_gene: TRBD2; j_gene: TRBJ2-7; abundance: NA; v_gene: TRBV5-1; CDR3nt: TGCGCCAGCAGCCGTTCGACTAGCGGGAAATCCTACGAGCAGTACTTC; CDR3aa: CASSRSTSGKSYEQYF
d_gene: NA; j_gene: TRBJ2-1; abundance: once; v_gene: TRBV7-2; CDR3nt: TGTGCCAGCAGCTTAATGGGTTACTCCTACAATGAGCAGTTCTTC; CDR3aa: CASSLMGYSYNEQFF
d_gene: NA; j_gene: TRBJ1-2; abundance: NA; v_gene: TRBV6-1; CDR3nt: TGTGCCAGCAGTGATACAGGGTGGTATGGCTACACCTTC; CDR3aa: CASSDTGWYGYTF
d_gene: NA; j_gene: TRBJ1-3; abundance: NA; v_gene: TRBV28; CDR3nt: TGTGCCAGCAGTCCCCCTGGAGGGAGTAGTGGAAACACCATATATTTT; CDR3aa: CASSPPGGSSGNTIYF
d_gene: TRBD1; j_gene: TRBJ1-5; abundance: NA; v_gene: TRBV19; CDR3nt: TGTGCCAGTAGTTTTGAACAGGGGAGAGGTCAGCCCCAGCATTTT; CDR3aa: CASSFEQGRGQPQHF
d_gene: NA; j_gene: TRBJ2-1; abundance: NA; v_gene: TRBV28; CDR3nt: TGTGCCAGCAGTTTTTATTCTAGGCTCAATGAGCAGTTCTTC; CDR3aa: CASSFYSRLNEQFF
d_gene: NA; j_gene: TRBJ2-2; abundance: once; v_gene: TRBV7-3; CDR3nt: TGTGCCAGCAGCTTCGCACGGAACACCGGGGAGCTGTTTTTT; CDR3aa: CASSFARNTGELFF
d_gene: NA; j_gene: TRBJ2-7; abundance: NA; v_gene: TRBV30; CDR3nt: TGTGCCTGGACCCGCCTTACCTCCTACGAGCAGTACTTC; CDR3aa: CAWTRLTSYEQYF
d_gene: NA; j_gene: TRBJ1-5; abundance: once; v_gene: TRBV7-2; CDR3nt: TGTGCCAGCAGCTTAGACAGGGCTCAGCCCCAGCATTTT; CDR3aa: CASSLDRAQPQHF
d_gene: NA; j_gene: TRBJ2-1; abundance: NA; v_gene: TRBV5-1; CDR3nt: TGCGCCAGCAGCCTTGTAGCGGCTCCATCCTACAATGAGCAGTTCTTC; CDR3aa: CASSLVAAPSYNEQFF
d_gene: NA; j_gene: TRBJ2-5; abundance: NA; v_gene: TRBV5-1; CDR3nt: TGCGCCAGCAGCTGGTCCACGGGAGCCCAGGAGACCCAGTACTTC; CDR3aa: CASSWSTGAQETQYF
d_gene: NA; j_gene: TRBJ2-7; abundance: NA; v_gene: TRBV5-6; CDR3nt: TGTGCCAGCAGCTTGGCCCAGGAGGACGAGCAGTACTTC; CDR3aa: CASSLAQEDEQYF
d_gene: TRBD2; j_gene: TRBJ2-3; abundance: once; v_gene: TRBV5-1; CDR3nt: TGCGCCAGCAGCCGGGGACTAGCGGGGGTTAGCACAGATACGCAGTATTTT; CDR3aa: CASSRGLAGVSTDTQYF
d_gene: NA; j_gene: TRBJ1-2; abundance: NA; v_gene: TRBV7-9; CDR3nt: TGTGCCAGCAGCTTAGGGACTTTCGGTAACTATGGCTACACCTTC; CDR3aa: CASSLGTFGNYGYTF
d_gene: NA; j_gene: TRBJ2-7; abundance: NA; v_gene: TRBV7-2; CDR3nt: TGTGCCAGCAGCTTAAACGGCGGAAGCTCCTACGAGCAGTACTTC; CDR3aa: CASSLNGGSSYEQYF
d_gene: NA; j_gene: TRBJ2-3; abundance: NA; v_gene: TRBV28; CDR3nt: TGTGCCAGCAGTCCGCGGGGCCGGGGCACAGATACGCAGTATTTT; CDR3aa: CASSPRGRGTDTQYF
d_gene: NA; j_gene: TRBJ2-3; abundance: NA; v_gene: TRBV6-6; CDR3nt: TGTGCCAGCAGTGGCGGCAGAGGCACAGATACGCAGTATTTT; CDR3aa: CASSGGRGTDTQYF
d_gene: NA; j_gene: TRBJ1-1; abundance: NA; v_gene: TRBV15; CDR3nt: TGTGCCACCACTTTAGGGAGGACTGAAGCTTTCTTT; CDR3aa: CATTLGRTEAFF
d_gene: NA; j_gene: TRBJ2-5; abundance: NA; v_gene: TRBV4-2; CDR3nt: TGTGCCAGCGAAGATCCGGGCTTCAGGGAGACCCAGTACTTC; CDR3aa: CASEDPGFRETQYF
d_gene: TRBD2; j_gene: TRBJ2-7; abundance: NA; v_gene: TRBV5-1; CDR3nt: TGCGCCAGCAGCTTAGGAGCGGGAGTGTCTTACGAGCAGTACTTC; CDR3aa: CASSLGAGVSYEQYF
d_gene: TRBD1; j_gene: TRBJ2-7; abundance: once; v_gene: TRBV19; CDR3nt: TGTGCCAGTAGTTCATCCGGGACAGCCCCGGACGAGCAGTACTTC; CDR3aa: CASSSSGTAPDEQYF
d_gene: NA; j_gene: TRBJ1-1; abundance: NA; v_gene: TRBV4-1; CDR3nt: TGCGCCAGCAGCCAAGTGTTCGGGGTTGCCACTGAAGCTTTCTTT; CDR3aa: CASSQVFGVATEAFF
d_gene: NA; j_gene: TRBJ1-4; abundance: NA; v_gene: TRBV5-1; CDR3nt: TGCGCCAGCAGCTTGGGGGACATCCAAAGGGAAAAACTGTTTTTT; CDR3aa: CASSLGDIQREKLFF
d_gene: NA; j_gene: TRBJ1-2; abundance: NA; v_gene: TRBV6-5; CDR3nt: TGTGCCAGCAGTTTCTCGGACACATCATACGTCTACACCTTC; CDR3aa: CASSFSDTSYVYTF
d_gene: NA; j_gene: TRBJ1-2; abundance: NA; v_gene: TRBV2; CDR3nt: TGTGCCAGCAGTAAGGAGGACAGACTTCATGGCTACACCTTC; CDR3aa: CASSKEDRLHGYTF
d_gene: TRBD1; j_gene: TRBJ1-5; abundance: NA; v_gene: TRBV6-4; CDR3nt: TGTGCCAGCAGTGACTCGGACAGGCGGCTTGGGACAGGGAGTACTCAGCCCCAGCATTTT; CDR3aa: CASSDSDRRLGTGSTQPQHF
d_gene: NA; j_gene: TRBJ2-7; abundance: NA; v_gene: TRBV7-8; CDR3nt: TGTGCCAGCAGCTCGATGACGTTACAGGGAGGCGAGCAGTACTTC; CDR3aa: CASSSMTLQGGEQYF
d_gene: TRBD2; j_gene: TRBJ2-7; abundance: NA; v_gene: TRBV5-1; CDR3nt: TGCGCCAGCAGCTGGACGCCGGGACTAGCGGGAATAACCTCCTACGAGCAGTACTTC; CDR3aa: CASSWTPGLAGITSYEQYF
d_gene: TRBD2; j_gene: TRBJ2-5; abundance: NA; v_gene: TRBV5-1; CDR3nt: TGCGCCAGCAGCTTGGGTGGGACTAGCGAAGAGACCCAGTACTTC; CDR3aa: CASSLGGTSEETQYF
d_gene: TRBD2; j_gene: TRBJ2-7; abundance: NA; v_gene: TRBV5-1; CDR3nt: TGCGCCAGCAGCTCGACGCCTAGCGGGGGGGTTTACGAGCAGTACTTC; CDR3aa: CASSSTPSGGVYEQYF
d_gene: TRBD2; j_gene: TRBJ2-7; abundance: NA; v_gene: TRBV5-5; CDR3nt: TGTGCCAGCAGAATAGGGACTAGCGTATACGAGCAGTACTTC; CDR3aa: CASRIGTSVYEQYF
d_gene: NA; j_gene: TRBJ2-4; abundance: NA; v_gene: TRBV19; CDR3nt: TGTGCCAGTATGAGCGGTTTAGCCAAAAACATTCAGTACTTC; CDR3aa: CASMSGLAKNIQYF
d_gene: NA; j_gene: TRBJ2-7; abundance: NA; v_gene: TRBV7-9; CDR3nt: TGTGCCAGCAGCTTGGAGGCTACGTACGAGCAGTACTTC; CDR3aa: CASSLEATYEQYF
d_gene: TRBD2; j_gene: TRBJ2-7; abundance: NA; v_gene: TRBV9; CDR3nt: TGTGCCAGCAGCGGATGGGATAGCGGGAGGGGGACTTACGAGCAGTACTTC; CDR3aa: CASSGWDSGRGTYEQYF
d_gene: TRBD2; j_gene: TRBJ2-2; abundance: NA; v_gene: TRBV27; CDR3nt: TGTGCCAGCAGTTTACGCGGACTAGCGGTTGGGTCAACCGGGGAGCTGTTTTTT; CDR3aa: CASSLRGLAVGSTGELFF
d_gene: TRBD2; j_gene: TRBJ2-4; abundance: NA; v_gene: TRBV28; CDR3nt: TGTGCCAGCAGTTTTTTAGGCGGGAGAAGGAACATTCAGTACTTC; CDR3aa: CASSFLGGRRNIQYF
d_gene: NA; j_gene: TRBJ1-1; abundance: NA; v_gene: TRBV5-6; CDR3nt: TGTGCCAGCAGCTTACTTCAGGGTCGGCAGGACACTGAAGCTTTCTTT; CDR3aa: CASSLLQGRQDTEAFF
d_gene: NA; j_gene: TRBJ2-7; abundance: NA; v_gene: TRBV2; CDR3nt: TGTGCCAGCAGCGTCACGGACTTTTACGAGCAGTACTTC; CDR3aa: CASSVTDFYEQYF
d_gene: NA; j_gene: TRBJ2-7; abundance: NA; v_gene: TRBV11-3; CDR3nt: TGTGCCAGCAGCCCCACCCCCCTTGGCGAGCAGTACTTC; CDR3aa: CASSPTPLGEQYF
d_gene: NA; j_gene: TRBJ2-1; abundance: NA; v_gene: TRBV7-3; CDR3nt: TGTGCCAGCAGCTCGGGGGGCGTTAATGAGCAGTTCTTC; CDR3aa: CASSSGGVNEQFF
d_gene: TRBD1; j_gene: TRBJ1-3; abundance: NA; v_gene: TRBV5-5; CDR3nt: TGTGCCAGCAGCTTTAATCGGCGGGACAGGGGGCTTGTACCTGGAAACACCATATATTTT; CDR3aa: CASSFNRRDRGLVPGNTIYF